The 22 T cell receptor beta chains below all came from one sample that was sequenced in a study of OX40 agonist ivuxolimab in advanced cancers. TCRdb's copy holds only in-frame clones and misses some; the assay was immunoSEQ multiplex PCR. The sample includes approximately 70,000 clones, 80% to 90% of them seen just once. Specimen: CD4+ or CD8+ T cells sorted from blood, collected in a trial of the OX40 agonist ivuxolimab. The receptors were sampled from an adult with an advanced solid tumor such as melanoma, head and neck, liver or kidney cancer.

J is TRBJ2-1 and V is TRBV18; 11 bases align to TRBD2. The CDR3 is made up of 17 amino acids. Per germline, CDR1 KGHSH and CDR2 LQKENI. Trimming at V came to 2 bases and at J to 9 bases, leaving 12 bases not matched to a gene. CDR3 protein: CASSPRSTSGGLGEQFF. The CDR3 nucleotides are TGTGCCAGCTCACCAAGGAGTACTAGCGGGGGATTGGGTGAGCAGTTCTTC.

The rearrangement uses TRBV7-9 and TRBJ2-3; possibly TRBD1 for D (6 bases). Looked up from germline, CDR1 is SEHNR and CDR2 is FQNEAQ (reference sequence). V lost 2 bases and J 6 bases, leaving 9 bases between the germline ends. The CDR3 covers 13 residues. The CDR3 region is CASSLTGLDTQYF. The CDR3, as DNA: TGTGCCAGCAGCTTAACAGGGCTGGATACGCAGTATTTT.

The chain has TRBV18 and TRBJ2-1; either TRBD1 or TRBD2 may fit D (5 bases each). CDR1 is KGHSH, CDR2 LQKENI, per germline. The CDR3 consists of 16 residues. V was trimmed by 0 bases and J by 8 bases, leaving 17 bases between them. CDR3 protein: CASSPPTGDRHDEQFF. CDR3 bases: TGTGCCAGCTCACCACCGACCGGGGACCGCCACGATGAGCAGTTCTTC.

The rearrangement links TRBV19 to TRBJ1-5, with 7 nucleotides matching TRBD1. CDR1 is LNHDA and CDR2 is SQIVND in the germline V gene (reference sequence). This CDR3 contains 14 residues. Trimming at V came to 5 bases and at J to 6 bases, leaving 7 bases not matched to a gene. As DNA, the CDR3 is TGTGCCAGTAGTCCAACAGGGGTGAGTCAGCCCCAGCATTTT. This translates into CASSPTGVSQPQHF.

The chain carries TRBV5-6 and TRBJ2-1; no clear D gene. The ends were cut back, 0 bases at V and 1 base at J, with 8 bases in the middle. CDR1 is SGHDT and CDR2 is YYEEEE in the germline V gene. The CDR3 runs 15 residues. CDR3 coding DNA: TGTGCCAGCAGCTTGGAGGGAAATTCCTACAATGAGCAGTTCTTC. Translated, it gives CASSLEGNSYNEQFF. Using reference TRBV5-6 and TRBJ2-1 for the parts outside the CDR3, the full variable domain is DAGVTQSPTHLIKTRGQQVTLRCSPKSGHDTVSWYQQALGQGPQFIFQYYEEEERQRGNFPDRFSGHQFPNYSSELNVNALLLGDSALYLCASSLEGNSYNEQFFGPGTRLTVL.

V gene TRBV28 combines with J gene TRBJ1-1; D ambiguous. This CDR3 region has 16 residues. CDR1 is MDHEN and CDR2 is SYDVKM in the germline V gene. V was clipped by 4 bases and J by 2 bases, with 17 bases between them. The CDR3 region has the DNA TGTGCCAGCAGTTCCCCCCTTGGCAGGACTAACACTGAAGCTTTCTTT. It encodes CASSSPLGRTNTEAFF.

The V call is TRBV27, the J call TRBJ1-2; perhaps TRBD1 as D (5 bases). Trimming stripped 0 bases from V and 2 bases from J, with 10 bases between. The germline CDR1 and CDR2 sequences are MNHEY and SMNVEV (reference sequence). This CDR3 has 15 amino acids. The DNA of the CDR3 is TGTGCCAGCAGTTTATCCCGGGGACTAAACTATGGCTACACCTTC. Protein: CASSLSRGLNYGYTF.

The chain employs TRBV6-6 and TRBJ2-3; the match to TRBD2 covers 11 bases. Losses at the gene ends were 5 bases for V and 7 bases for J; bases not matched to a gene: 11. The CDR3 has 16 residues. Per the germline V gene, CDR1 is MNHNY and CDR2 is SVGAGI (reference sequence). The CDR3 DNA sequence: TGTGCCAGCAGTGGGTTAGCGGGGGGGCTGAGGAATACGCAGTATTTT. Amino acid sequence: CASSGLAGGLRNTQYF.

This chain uses TRBV5-1 with TRBJ2-1, with a weak D call TRBD2 (5 bases). The CDR3 is made up of 13 amino acids. Trimming cost V 7 bases and J 1 base, with 9 bases left between them. Germline assignment: CDR1 SGHRS and CDR2 YFSETQ. The CDR3 is CASHPGSYNEQFF. The DNA for the CDR3 is TGCGCCAGCCACCCGGGGTCCTACAATGAGCAGTTCTTC.

V gene TRBV5-1 combines with J gene TRBJ1-2, with D perhaps TRBD1 (6 bases). The CDR3 length is 13 residues. V was pared by 4 bases and J by 2 bases, with 9 bases between. Germline loops: CDR1 SGHRS, CDR2 YFSETQ. Written as DNA, the CDR3 is TGCGCCAGCAGCACGGACAGCAACTATGGCTACACCTTC. Translated: CASSTDSNYGYTF.

This clone was counted only a few times. V gene TRBV9 combines with J gene TRBJ1-2, with 7 bases fitting TRBD1. CDR1 and CDR2 (germline): SGDLS, YYNGEE. The trim removed 4 bases at V and 8 bases at J, leaving 5 bases unmatched. The CDR3 contains 12 residues. CDR3: CASSSQGYGYTF. The CDR3 DNA is TGTGCCAGCAGCTCACAGGGGTACGGCTACACCTTC.

The chain links TRBV5-1 to TRBJ1-4; D possibly corresponds to TRBD1 (5 bases). The germline V gene encodes CDR1 SGHRS and CDR2 YFSETQ. The V end was cut by 0 bases, the J end by 2 bases, with 11 bases between. The CDR3 loop spans 16 amino acids. CDR3: CASSLATGGTNEKLFF. Here the CDR3 DNA reads TGCGCCAGCAGCTTGGCCACAGGCGGTACTAATGAAAAACTGTTTTTT.

The chain recombines TRBV6-1 with TRBJ2-5; maybe TRBD1 (5 bases). Germline lookup yields CDR1 MNHNS and CDR2 SASEGT. V lost 8 bases to trimming and J lost 4 bases, with 11 bases between them. The CDR3 runs 12 residues. The CDR3 nucleotides are TGTGCCAGCCTTCTAGGGGCAGAGACCCAGTACTTC. It specifies CASLLGAETQYF.

This clone was counted once. The genes are TRBV28 and TRBJ1-2; tentatively, D is TRBD1 (5 bases). Germline lookup yields CDR1 MDHEN and CDR2 SYDVKM. V lost 7 bases, J lost 4 bases, and 10 bases lay in between. The CDR3 extends over 12 amino acids. CDR3: CASIGGGYGYTF. The DNA for the CDR3 is TGTGCCAGCATTGGGGGAGGCTATGGCTACACCTTC.

The V gene is TRBV5-1, the J gene TRBJ1-1; D might be TRBD1 (5 bases). The V gene lost 2 bases and the J gene lost 6 bases, with 14 bases spanning the gap. The V gene's germline CDR1 is SGHRS and CDR2 YFSETQ. The CDR3 consists of 14 residues. This chain's CDR3 is CASSLQVTKSEAFF. In DNA form, the CDR3 reads TGCGCCAGCAGCTTACAGGTCACCAAGTCTGAAGCTTTCTTT.

The chain uses TRBV2 and TRBJ2-3; 7 nucleotides match TRBD1. The length of the CDR3 is 14 residues. Germline CDR1 is SNHLY and CDR2 is FYNNEI. The ends lost 9 bases at V and 0 bases at J; junction bases unmatched: 6. This chain's CDR3 is CASSRDSSTDTQYF. The DNA of the CDR3 is TGTGCCAGTTCCCGGGACAGTAGCACAGATACGCAGTATTTT.

A few counts support this clone. The chain joins TRBV13 to TRBJ2-7; TRBD1 agrees at 8 bases. Trimming cost V 3 bases and J 4 bases; bases outside gene matches: 5. Germline CDR1 reads PRHDT; CDR2 reads FYEKMQ (reference sequence). The CDR3 has 14 residues. DNA for the CDR3: TGTGCCAGCAGCTTCAGGGGGCGCAGGTACGAGCAGTACTTC. Protein: CASSFRGRRYEQYF.

This chain uses TRBV30 with TRBJ2-7, with D unclear. This CDR3 region has 16 residues. The germline V and J ends were trimmed by 0 bases and 5 bases, with 20 bases remaining between them. The germline V gene has CDR1 GTSNPN and CDR2 SVGIG (reference sequence). CDR3 residues: CAWSVPQTVGRDEQYF. The CDR3 bases are TGTGCCTGGAGTGTACCCCAAACAGTCGGACGGGACGAGCAGTACTTC. Using reference TRBV30 and TRBJ2-7 for the parts outside the CDR3, the full variable domain is SQTIHQWPATLVQPVGSPLSLECTVEGTSNPNLYWYRQAAGRGLQLLFYSVGIGQISSEVPQNLSASRPQDRQFILSSKKLLLSDSGFYLCAWSVPQTVGRDEQYFGPGTRLTVT.

This clone was picked up a small number of times. This chain joins TRBV27 and TRBJ2-7; unclear D gene. Germline loops: CDR1 MNHEY, CDR2 SMNVEV (reference sequence). The CDR3 sequence is 13 residues long. Trimming left V 9 bases short and J 0 bases short, with 12 bases between. The CDR3 spells CASKAPGSYEQYF. CDR3 DNA sequence: TGTGCCAGTAAGGCACCCGGCTCCTACGAGCAGTACTTC.

J is TRBJ1-3 and V is TRBV2, with D perhaps TRBD1 (5 bases). Trimming stripped 10 bases from V and 0 bases from J, with 7 bases between. Germline V gene sequence: CDR1 SNHLY, CDR2 FYNNEI. The CDR3 is 12 residues long. CDR3 DNA: TGTGCCACGACAGACTCTGGAAACACCATATATTTT. Residues: CATTDSGNTIYF.

The rearrangement links TRBV10-3 to TRBJ2-2; 7 bases agree with TRBD2. Germline loops: CDR1 ENHRY, CDR2 SYGVKD. With 6 bases clipped from V and 7 bases from J, the junction kept 11 bases outside the gene matches. This CDR3 has 15 residues. The CDR3 region has the DNA TGTGCCATCAGCCTAGGCGGGAGATCGGTCGGGGAGCTGTTTTTT. Encoded protein: CAISLGGRSVGELFF.

This chain connects TRBV2 to TRBJ2-2; D is ambiguous. Germline V gene sequence: CDR1 SNHLY, CDR2 FYNNEI. The CDR3 spans 14 residues. V was pared by 0 bases and J by 0 bases, with 2 bases between. The chain's CDR3 is CASSEASNTGELFF. The CDR3 DNA sequence: TGTGCCAGCAGTGAAGCATCGAACACCGGGGAGCTGTTTTTT.